Listed here are 17 T cell receptor beta chains from one sample, sequenced in a study of blood T cell repertoires in COVID-19. Using immunoSEQ multiplex PCR, the repertoire was profiled, and TCRdb retains in-frame clones only, with some absent. The table has roughly 120,000 clones, approximately 80% seen once. The sample comprised peripheral blood. Receptors were obtained from a man aged 45-60 years with acute or convalescent COVID-19.

This chain links TRBV7-9 with TRBJ1-5, with 9 positions matching TRBD1. The CDR3 totals 17 residues. The ends lost 5 bases at V and 1 base at J; junction bases unmatched: 9. Per the germline V gene, CDR1 is SEHNR and CDR2 is FQNEAQ (reference sequence). The CDR3 here is CASSARDRDLSNQPQHF. For the CDR3, the DNA is TGTGCCAGCAGCGCTCGGGACAGGGATTTGAGCAATCAGCCCCAGCATTTT.

This clone was detected only a few times. This chain links TRBV6-5 with TRBJ1-2; 7 positions match TRBD1. The V gene's germline CDR1 is MNHEY and CDR2 SVGAGI. Germline trimming cut 10 bases from V and 6 bases from J; bases unmatched to any gene: 11. This CDR3 comprises 13 residues. The chain's CDR3 is CATLLQGRNGYTF. The CDR3 nucleotides read TGTGCCACCCTACTACAGGGGAGGAATGGCTACACCTTC.

The chain uses TRBV12-3 or TRBV12-4 and TRBJ1-2; D is ambiguous. There are 13 residues in the CDR3. V lost 4 bases and J 8 bases, leaving 14 bases between the germline ends. CDR3 loop: CASSSPGKTGYTF. Written as DNA, the CDR3 is TGTGCCAGCAGTTCCCCGGGGAAGACCGGCTACACCTTC.

This clone was seen a few times. The chain employs TRBV11-2 and TRBJ1-3; 7 positions agree with TRBD1. V lost 6 bases to trimming and J lost 2 bases; unmatched junction nucleotides: 7. Germline V CDR1 and CDR2: SGHAT, FQNNGV. The CDR3 has 15 residues. CDR3 loop: CASSRTGVAGNTIYF. The CDR3 DNA is TGTGCCAGCAGTCGTACAGGGGTGGCTGGAAACACCATATATTTT.

V is TRBV5-1 and J is TRBJ1-5, with TRBD1 matching over 12 bases. Germline CDR1 SGHRS, CDR2 YFSETQ. The J segment lost 7 bases and the V segment lost 4 bases, leaving 3 bases of the junction unmatched. This CDR3 comprises 14 residues. The DNA for the CDR3 is TGCGCCAGCAGCCAGGGGACAGGGGGCCAGCCCCAGCATTTT. Protein sequence: CASSQGTGGQPQHF.

J is TRBJ2-5 and V is TRBV7-6; 7 bases agree with TRBD1. J gave up 2 bases and V 5 bases, and 5 bases lay outside the gene matches. The CDR3 runs 14 residues. CDR1 SGHVS and CDR2 FNYEAQ come from the germline V gene. The CDR3: CASSPWTGQETQYF. As DNA, the CDR3 is TGTGCCAGCAGCCCCTGGACAGGTCAAGAGACCCAGTACTTC.

The rearrangement joins TRBV9 to TRBJ2-5; 8 bases agree with TRBD2. Germline V gene data show CDR1 as SGDLS and CDR2 as YYNGEE. V was pared by 4 bases and J by 5 bases, with 10 bases of the junction left unmatched. The CDR3 sequence is 15 residues long. The CDR3 loop is CASSPWTSTGETQYF. Here the CDR3 DNA reads TGTGCCAGCAGCCCCTGGACTAGCACGGGGGAGACCCAGTACTTC. The whole variable domain, remainder taken from reference TRBV9 and TRBJ2-5, is DSGVTQTPKHLITATGQRVTLRCSPRSGDLSVYWYQQSLDQGLQFLIQYYNGEERAKGNILERFSAQQFPDLHSELNLSSLELGDSALYFCASSPWTSTGETQYFGPGTRLLVL.

The chain joins TRBV5-1 to TRBJ1-6; D gene uncertain. Per germline, CDR1 SGHRS and CDR2 YFSETQ. The CDR3 totals 17 residues. V was pared by 4 bases and J by 0 bases, with 14 bases between. The chain's CDR3 is CASSLDAPSSYNSPLHF. The CDR3 region has the DNA TGCGCCAGCAGCCTGGACGCACCGAGCTCCTATAATTCACCCCTCCACTTT.

J is TRBJ1-1 and V is TRBV10-2; D is undetermined. V lost 6 bases, J lost 8 bases, and 16 bases lay in between. This CDR3 is built from 13 residues. Per the germline V gene, CDR1 is WSHSY and CDR2 is SAAADI. The CDR3 is CASSDGEHLEAFF. CDR3 bases: TGCGCCAGCAGCGACGGGGAACACCTAGAAGCTTTCTTT.

V is TRBV2 and J is TRBJ2-1; tentatively, D is TRBD1 (5 bases). V shed 2 bases and J shed 6 bases, with 8 bases lying between them. The length of the CDR3 is 13 residues. The germline gives CDR1 SNHLY, CDR2 FYNNEI. The CDR3 sequence is CASSEQGTNEQFF. CDR3 nucleotides: TGTGCCAGCAGTGAACAGGGAACCAATGAGCAGTTCTTC.

The chain uses TRBV6-5 and TRBJ2-1, with 8 bases matching TRBD2. After removal of 8 bases from V and 2 bases from J, the junction contained 2 bases not matched to a gene. Per germline, CDR1 MNHEY and CDR2 SVGAGI. The CDR3 contains 13 residues. The CDR3 sequence is CASERGTYNEQFF. The CDR3 region has the DNA TGTGCCAGCGAGCGGGGGACCTACAATGAGCAGTTCTTC.

The V and J genes are TRBV30 and TRBJ2-1; TRBD2 matches at 14 bases. The V segment lost 2 bases and the J segment 11 bases; nucleotides outside the gene matches: 5. The CDR3 has 14 residues. Germline V lookup: CDR1 GTSNPN, CDR2 SVGIG (reference sequence). This CDR3 reads CAWSTGLAGGKQFF. CDR3 sequence (DNA): TGTGCCTGGAGTACAGGACTAGCGGGGGGTAAGCAGTTCTTC.

The rearrangement joins TRBV12-5 to TRBJ2-1; TRBD2 aligns across 7 bases. The CDR3 has 16 residues. Trimming removed 4 bases from V and 10 bases from J; junction bases left unmatched: 16. Germline CDR1 and CDR2: LGHNT and FRNRAP. The CDR3 region has the DNA TGTGCTAGTGGTTACCCAGGCAGCGGGGTTAATCCGGAGCAGTTCTTC. Translating it yields CASGYPGSGVNPEQFF.

This chain connects TRBV11-3 to TRBJ2-5; TRBD2 matches at 14 bases. Looked up from germline, CDR1 is SGHNT and CDR2 is YENEEA. This CDR3 has 17 residues. J was trimmed by 3 bases and V by 5 bases; bases with no gene match: 8. The CDR3 DNA reads as TGTGCCAGCAGCCGCCGACTAGCGGGGGGGCATGAAGAGACCCAGTACTTC. The encoded protein is CASSRRLAGGHEETQYF.

This clone was counted once. CDR3 bases: TGTGCCAGCAGCTTAGCGAACTGGGCGGACTTTAGCACAGATACGCAGTATTTT. This codes for CASSLANWADFSTDTQYF. The chain employs TRBV7-9 and TRBJ2-3; possible D gene TRBD2, 5 bases. Germline V gene data show CDR1 as SEHNR and CDR2 as FQNEAQ (reference sequence). The CDR3 consists of 18 residues. Trimming stripped 0 bases from V and 0 bases from J, with 16 bases between.

This rearrangement joins TRBV10-3 to TRBJ2-7, with D maybe TRBD2 (6 bases). V shed 6 bases and J shed 5 bases, with 17 bases lying between them. The CDR3 contains 14 residues. Germline V CDR1 and CDR2: ENHRY, SYGVKD. CDR3 nucleotide sequence: TGTGCCATCAGCCCATTTAGGGGAGGAAACGAGCAGTACTTC. Its protein is CAISPFRGGNEQYF.

The V and J genes are TRBV9 and TRBJ2-2, with 8 nucleotides matching TRBD1. With V trimmed by 0 bases and J by 7 bases, 2 bases remained unmatched. CDR1 and CDR2 (germline): SGDLS, YYNGEE. The CDR3 length is 14 residues. This CDR3 is CASSVGTGIGELFF. CDR3 coding DNA: TGTGCCAGCAGCGTAGGGACAGGGATCGGGGAGCTGTTTTTT.